The rows below give T cell receptor beta chains drawn from one sample of a study of T cell responses to AZD1222 COVID-19 vaccine. Data came from immunoSEQ multiplex PCR; TCRdb stores just in-frame clones and leaves some out. The sample records around 130,000 clones, over 85% being singletons. The specimen was peripheral blood, collected on day 0 of AZD1222 vaccination. The source of these receptors is an adult in good health. The CDR3 runs from the conserved cysteine through the conserved F or W. Each record gives: clone size, V gene, J gene, D gene, CDR3 protein, CDR3 DNA. The D gene is left open where the match is weak. Where a row states a size, it is once, few, many or the class of an expanded clone; other rows omit it.

NA	TRBV2	TRBJ2-7	NA	CASQVSDAYEQYF	TGTGCCAGCCAGGTGTCCGACGCCTACGAGCAGTACTTC
NA	TRBV2	TRBJ2-1	TRBD2	CASSEVATSGSFNEQFF	TGTGCCAGCAGTGAAGTTGCGACTAGCGGGAGCTTCAATGAGCAGTTCTTC
NA	TRBV29-1	TRBJ1-2	NA	CSVERRDPNYGYTF	TGCAGCGTTGAAAGGAGGGACCCTAACTATGGCTACACCTTC
NA	TRBV6-5	TRBJ1-2	NA	CASSYIEMEDPYTF	TGTGCCAGCAGTTATATCGAAATGGAGGACCCCTACACCTTC
NA	TRBV3-1/TRBV3-2	TRBJ2-7	NA	CASSQVSSGAHHEQYF	TGTGCCAGCAGCCAAGTCAGTTCAGGGGCTCACCACGAGCAGTACTTC
NA	TRBV9	TRBJ1-1	TRBD1	CASSGGQGLSMNTEAFF	TGTGCCAGCAGCGGCGGACAGGGCCTTAGTATGAACACTGAAGCTTTCTTT
once	TRBV25-1	TRBJ1-4	NA	CASSEGRWGGLFF	TGTGCCAGCAGTGAGGGTCGTTGGGGGGGACTGTTTTTT
NA	TRBV5-1	TRBJ1-1	NA	CASSLVGTAEAFF	TGCGCCAGCAGCTTGGTGGGTACGGCTGAAGCTTTCTTT
NA	TRBV6-5	TRBJ1-5	TRBD1	CASSTGQGSQPQHF	TGTGCCAGCAGTACCGGACAGGGGAGTCAGCCCCAGCATTTT
NA	TRBV10-3	TRBJ1-2	TRBD1	CAISELFTRGGSNGYTF	TGTGCCATCAGTGAGTTGTTTACCAGGGGGGGATCAAATGGCTACACCTTC
NA	TRBV5-1	TRBJ1-1	NA	CASTLQGTKNTEAFF	TGCGCCAGTACCTTGCAGGGGACGAAGAACACTGAAGCTTTCTTT
NA	TRBV7-7	TRBJ2-5	TRBD1	CASSRDREETQYF	TGTGCTAGCAGCCGGGACAGGGAAGAGACCCAGTACTTC
once	TRBV6-1	TRBJ1-1	NA	CASSAPHRGLNTEAFF	TGTGCCAGCAGTGCGCCCCATCGGGGTTTGAACACTGAAGCTTTCTTT
NA	TRBV28	TRBJ1-2	TRBD1	CASSPTGGRFSHGYTF	TGTGCCAGCAGTCCCACAGGGGGCCGATTCTCACATGGCTACACCTTC
NA	TRBV15	TRBJ2-1	TRBD2	CATSPGLASYNEQFF	TGTGCCACCAGCCCGGGACTAGCAAGCTACAATGAGCAGTTCTTC
NA	TRBV18	TRBJ1-6	NA	CASSLGVFPTSPLHF	TGTGCCAGCTCACTTGGGGTCTTCCCAACTTCACCCCTCCACTTT
NA	TRBV2	TRBJ2-1	NA	CASSDRYNEQFF	TGTGCCAGCAGTGACCGGTACAATGAGCAGTTCTTC
NA	TRBV7-8	TRBJ1-2	TRBD1	CASSVGQAGYTF	TGTGCCAGCAGCGTGGGACAGGCTGGCTACACCTTC
NA	TRBV4-1	TRBJ2-7	NA	CASSQGHRGVGGSYEQYF	TGCGCCAGCAGCCAAGGTCATAGGGGGGTAGGAGGCTCCTACGAGCAGTACTTC
NA	TRBV5-5	TRBJ2-7	NA	CASSSGSYEQYF	TGTGCCAGCAGCTCAGGCTCCTACGAGCAGTACTTC
NA	TRBV11-2	TRBJ2-3	NA	CATQKQSIVYF	TGTGCCACCCAAAAACAATCCATCGTGTATTTT
once	TRBV11-2	TRBJ1-4	NA	CASSLAGFTNEKLFF	TGTGCCAGCAGCTTAGCAGGGTTCACTAATGAAAAACTGTTTTTT
NA	TRBV3-1/TRBV3-2	TRBJ2-1	TRBD2	CASSQVGVTGTSGSYEQFF	TGTGCCAGCAGCCAAGTGGGTGTAACCGGGACTAGCGGGAGCTATGAGCAGTTCTTC
NA	TRBV5-1	TRBJ1-4	TRBD1	CASSPGDRGTEKLFF	TGCGCCAGCAGCCCCGGGGACAGGGGGACGGAAAAACTGTTTTTT
NA	TRBV2	TRBJ2-1	TRBD2	CASTSTTSGRHNEQFF	TGTGCCAGCACCTCGACGACTAGCGGGAGACACAATGAGCAGTTCTTC
NA	TRBV28	TRBJ1-5	NA	CASRVRAPSQPQHF	TGTGCCAGCAGGGTGAGGGCCCCATCCCAGCCCCAGCATTTT
NA	TRBV28	TRBJ1-4	NA	CASRRPGRLNEKLFF	TGTGCCAGCCGACGCCCGGGACGGCTTAATGAAAAACTGTTTTTT
NA	TRBV13	TRBJ2-7	NA	CASSSGLSSGQQYF	TGTGCCAGCAGCTCGGGACTTAGTTCTGGCCAGCAGTACTTC
NA	TRBV5-1	TRBJ1-5	TRBD1	CASSLGWGQGEQPQHF	TGCGCCAGCAGCTTGGGTTGGGGACAGGGGGAACAGCCCCAGCATTTT
NA	TRBV7-9	TRBJ1-4	NA	CASSPRVGDATNEKLFF	TGTGCCAGCAGCCCCAGGGTCGGCGATGCAACTAATGAAAAACTGTTTTTT
NA	TRBV20-1	TRBJ2-7	NA	CSGEGLHEQYF	TGCAGCGGTGAGGGGTTGCACGAGCAGTACTTC
NA	TRBV2	TRBJ1-5	NA	CASRRQDNQPQHF	TGTGCCAGCAGAAGACAGGATAATCAGCCCCAGCATTTT
NA	TRBV14	TRBJ2-2	NA	CASSTDFPGAGELFF	TGTGCCAGCAGCACGGACTTCCCCGGAGCCGGGGAGCTGTTTTTT